This T cell receptor beta chain was sequenced during a study of Ad26.COV2.S vaccination and SARS-CoV-2 variants. The CDR3 runs to 19 residues. After removal of 3 bases from V and 5 bases from J, the junction contained 13 bases not matched to a gene. Germline V CDR1 and CDR2: LNHDA, SQIVND (reference sequence). Treatment meaning: about 20 received Ad26.COV2.S at low or high dose, single or two shots; roughly five received placebo; per-sample allocation not given. Samples analyzed were those drawn on day 63 after the first vaccine or placebo injection. It was an adult aged 18-55 years in Boston who was the donor. SARS-CoV-2 spike from the Wuhan strain was encoded by the vaccine, an Ad26 vector. Remarks on this clone: Its antigen is unidentified.

Findings of the study overall: Overall T cell responses may have been underestimated by the analyses of TCR breadth and depth.

Produced via immunoSEQ multiplex PCR; TCRdb's table is partial and in-frame only. The table records hundreds of thousands of clones, 90% of them present only once. This TCR was recovered from a person aged 18-60 years who received the Ad26.COV2.S COVID-19 vaccine or a placebo. Sequencing used peripheral blood, obtained in a trial of Ad26.COV2.S vaccine versus placebo. V is TRBV19 and J is TRBJ2-2, with 12 bases matching TRBD2. The CDR3 spells CASSIGGSTSGRDTGELFF. The CDR3 nucleotides read TGTGCCAGTAGTATTGGGGGCTCGACTAGCGGGAGAGATACCGGGGAGCTGTTTTTT.